This TCR beta chain stems from a study of T cells expressing NK-cell markers. Germline CDR1 and CDR2: SGHRS and YFSETQ. This CDR3 contains 13 residues. From the 5' RACE reads, TCRdb lists one entry per CDR3 protein and no DNA. The sample table includes about 380,000 distinct CDR3 sequences. The chain employs TRBV5-1 and TRBJ1-4. This TCR came from a man aged 18-69 years in good health. Input material: blood T cells: a sorted CD56 or NKG2C T cell subset, CD4+ or CD8+ T cells, or bulk PBMC T cells (not recorded which). CDR3 sequence reads: CASSKGQREKLFF.